This T cell receptor (beta chain) was sequenced during a study of T cells in Graves' hyperthyroidism and ophthalmopathy. The TCR beta CDR3 regions underwent amplification using RNA transcripts as the source. The study used the HTBI primer set for a first-round RT-PCR of the TCR CDR3. TCRdb re-analysed the multiplex PCR reads in MiXCR, keeping a single row per CDR3 protein. Of approximately 360,000 distinct CDR3 sequences listed, about a sixth are singletons. The length of the CDR3 is 15 residues. Germline V gene lookup returns CDR1 DFQATT and CDR2 SNEGSKA (reference sequence). The ends were cut back, 2 bases at V and 2 bases at J, with 15 bases in the middle.

This TCR was sampled from a woman younger than 35 with Graves' hyperthyroidism that later progressed to Graves' ophthalmopathy. The sequenced sample consisted of blood. The chain joins TRBV20-1 to TRBJ1-2; D is undetermined. CDR3 region: CSARNSAGTNYGYTF. CDR3 DNA sequence: TGCAGTGCTAGAAACTCTGCCGGCACAAACTATGGCTACACCTTC.